The clone carrying this TCR beta chain was counted a few times. Its specificity is unknown. The source of the sample is a study of identical twins. Template switching added a universal primer site; cDNA carried unique molecular identifiers. TCRdb re-called the 5' RACE reads through MiXCR, storing one row per CDR3 protein. Among around 1.7 million distinct CDR3 sequences listed, under 35% were seen once. Study-level points and caveats: With abundant cord blood beta clonotypes, insertions were fewer; memory repertoires showed no such pattern.

CDR3 length: 14 residues. Germline values: CDR1 SGHRS, CDR2 YFSETQ. Healthy Caucasian donors formed the entire cohort. Sample: cord blood. The chain joins TRBV5-1 to TRBJ2-5; 7 bases are a match to TRBD1. The J call may be faulty, since TRBJ2-7 better matches the DNA end. This TCR was recovered from a newborn girl in good health. The CDR3 DNA is TGCGCCAGCAGCTTGTTTGGGACAGCCGACGAGCAGTACTTC. Protein sequence: CASSLFGTADEQYF.